Sequencing of this T cell receptor beta chain was carried out in a study of cytomegalovirus exposure and HLA in healthy donors. Overall study: Among roughly 180 million T cells, an earlier analysis found roughly 110 million unique TCR beta sequences. Study-wide points: In vitro work confirmed that a few CMV-associated chains recognize CMV antigens. Immune exposure was documented only through CMV serostatus.

Primers for the PCR totalled 60 Vbeta and 13 Jbeta. The repertoire was sequenced with immunoSEQ multiplex PCR; TCRdb's copy has only in-frame clones and lacks some. Counted here are over 100,000 clones, nearly 70% occurring once; the ten biggest clones make up 5.4%. Comment on this clone: Its antigen is as yet unknown.

V dropped 2 bases and J dropped 4 bases, with 4 bases sitting between them. The CDR3 runs 11 residues. The germline gives CDR1 SGHRS, CDR2 YFSETQ. The rearrangement uses TRBV5-1 and TRBJ2-7; D is unresolved. Sequencing was performed on PBMCs. The TCR was taken from a woman aged 70 to 79 in good health and CMV-seropositive. For the CDR3, the DNA is TGCGCCAGCAGCTTCCAATACGAGCAGTACTTC. This gives the protein CASSFQYEQYF.